The entry below gives a single T cell receptor beta chain sequence along with its context. Antigen: not known. The entry originates in a study of shared clonotypes between healthy human individuals. Assay: immunoSEQ multiplex PCR; the TCRdb copy retains only in-frame clones and omits some. Here the sample spans some 1,400,000 clones, approximately 97% being singletons. The CDR3 totals 13 residues. Trimming removed 10 bases from V and 1 base from J, with 10 bases in between. Per the germline V gene, CDR1 is MNHEY and CDR2 is SMNVEV (reference sequence). Notes on the study in general: Generation of non-shared clonotypes was less probable than generation of clonotypes shared by all four donors.

The sequence came from a man aged 30 to 45 in good health. This chain joins TRBV27 and TRBJ2-2; D is ambiguous. What was sequenced was naive CD4+ T cells sorted from blood. Subset of the sample: CD45RA+ positively selected. The DNA for the CDR3 is TGTGCCACCCTTGGCGTGAACACCGGGGAGCTGTTTTTT. Protein sequence: CATLGVNTGELFF.